The rows below give T cell receptor beta chains drawn from one sample of a study of blood T cell repertoires in COVID-19. The method was immunoSEQ multiplex PCR; TCRdb's version includes in-frame clones alone and lacks a portion of them. The table shows about 90,000 clones, with around 93% occurring only once. Sequences were obtained from peripheral blood. These receptor sequences come from a human donor with active COVID-19. The donor label of this sample is uncertain. Each CDR3 is given with its conserved first and last residue. A D gene is named only where the DNA matches it firmly. Rows give clone size only sometimes, using once, few, many, or a class for an expanded clone.

d_call j_call clone_size v_call cdr3_length cdr3_aa cdr3_nt
TRBD1 TRBJ1-2 once TRBV7-2 16 CASSLGLGQDGYGYTF TGTGCCAGCAGCTTGGGCCTTGGACAGGACGGCTATGGCTACACCTTC
NA TRBJ2-7 NA TRBV7-9 14 CASSSYRDSYEQYF TGTGCCAGCAGCTCCTACAGGGACTCCTACGAGCAGTACTTC
NA TRBJ1-6 NA TRBV4-1 16 CASSHNRGLENSPLHF TGCGCCAGCAGCCACAATCGAGGATTAGAGAATTCACCCCTCCACTTT
TRBD1 TRBJ1-2 NA TRBV7-9 16 CASSPGGTANFYGYTF TGTGCCAGCAGCCCGGGCGGGACAGCGAACTTCTATGGCTACACCTTC
NA TRBJ2-1 NA TRBV4-3 15 CASSQGTGWRNEQFF TGCGCCAGCAGCCAAGGCACAGGGTGGAGGAATGAGCAGTTCTTC
TRBD2 TRBJ2-1 once TRBV9 13 CASEGSGGGEQFF TGTGCCAGCGAAGGTAGCGGGGGCGGTGAGCAGTTCTTC
NA TRBJ2-5 NA TRBV6-2/TRBV6-3 14 CASSYDAGQETQYF TGTGCCAGCAGTTACGACGCAGGGCAAGAGACCCAGTACTTC
NA TRBJ2-1 NA TRBV6-5 15 CASSYSLTLYNEQFF TGTGCCAGCAGTTACTCGCTCACACTATACAATGAGCAGTTCTTC
NA TRBJ1-2 NA TRBV9 11 CASSADYGYTF TGTGCCAGCAGCGCTGACTATGGCTACACCTTC
NA TRBJ1-6 NA TRBV6-5 14 CASSPRQANSPLHF TGTGCCAGCAGTCCAAGACAGGCAAATTCACCCCTCCACTTT
NA TRBJ1-5 few TRBV7-9 12 CASSSNQGSQHF TGTGCCAGCAGCTCAAATCAGGGATCCCAGCATTTT
NA TRBJ2-4 NA TRBV19 13 CASSVDNTNIQYF TGTGCCAGTAGTGTAGACAACACAAACATTCAGTACTTC
NA TRBJ2-5 NA TRBV5-4 15 CASSLNAGTQETQYF TGTGCCAGCAGCTTGAACGCGGGGACCCAAGAGACCCAGTACTTC
NA TRBJ2-5 NA TRBV3-1/TRBV3-2 13 CASSQDRGETQYF TGTGCCAGCAGCCAAGATCGAGGAGAGACCCAGTACTTC
TRBD2 TRBJ2-1 NA TRBV10-1 14 CASSDSGGGNEQFF TGCGCCAGCAGTGACAGCGGGGGAGGGAATGAGCAGTTCTTC
NA TRBJ1-2 NA TRBV14 16 CASSQEVLRPSYGYTF TGTGCCAGCAGCCAAGAGGTTTTGCGGCCGAGCTATGGCTACACCTTC
NA TRBJ1-3 NA TRBV18 16 CASSPPSGGLSDTIYF TGTGCCAGCTCACCGCCTTCTGGTGGGCTCTCGGACACCATATATTTT
NA TRBJ1-4 once TRBV5-3 17 CARSLGEEMATNEKLFF TGTGCCAGAAGCTTGGGGGAGGAAATGGCGACTAATGAAAAACTGTTTTTT